These T cell receptor beta chains were read from a single sample in a study of blood T cell repertoires in COVID-19. Sequenced by immunoSEQ multiplex PCR; TCRdb stores in-frame clones only, minus some. The repertoire has roughly 250,000 clones, roughly 82% of them found once; the top ten carry 4.5% to 5%. Sequencing was performed on peripheral blood. These receptors were collected from an elderly woman with active or convalescent COVID-19. CDR3s include the opening cysteine and the closing phenylalanine or tryptophan. The order of the fields is clone size, D gene, V gene, J gene, CDR3 protein, CDR3 DNA. A D gene is named only where the DNA matches it firmly. Clone size is stated in some rows and not others, as once, few, many or a class when expanded.

>.|TRBD2|TRBV6-1|TRBJ2-3
CASSEKMLAGGRTDTQYF
TGTGCCAGCAGTGAAAAAATGCTAGCGGGAGGGCGCACAGATACGCAGTATTTT
>few|TRBD1|TRBV7-9|TRBJ1-4
CASSSRTGLIENEKLFF
TGTGCCAGCAGCTCCCGGACAGGGCTAATCGAGAATGAAAAACTGTTTTTT
>.|.|TRBV5-1|TRBJ2-3
CASSLRVRGSTDTQYF
TGCGCCAGCAGCTTGAGGGTACGGGGAAGCACAGATACGCAGTATTTT
>.|.|TRBV2|TRBJ1-4
CASSDPRKNNEKLFF
TGTGCCAGCAGTGACCCCAGGAAGAATAATGAAAAACTGTTTTTT
>.|TRBD1|TRBV27|TRBJ2-7
CASSPWAGQGEQYF
TGTGCCAGCAGTCCTTGGGCGGGACAGGGCGAGCAGTACTTC
>.|TRBD1|TRBV30|TRBJ2-5
CAWSQQGKETQYF
TGTGCCTGGAGCCAACAGGGGAAGGAGACCCAGTACTTC
>.|TRBD2|TRBV6-5|TRBJ2-7
CASILFGLAGNEQYF
TGTGCCAGCATCTTATTCGGACTAGCGGGAAACGAGCAGTACTTC
>.|TRBD2|TRBV6-4|TRBJ2-3
CASSATSGGTDTQYF
TGTGCCAGCAGTGCAACTAGCGGGGGCACAGATACGCAGTATTTT
>.|.|TRBV11-2|TRBJ1-5
CASSLRADYSNQPQHF
TGTGCCAGCAGCTTAAGGGCAGACTATAGCAATCAGCCCCAGCATTTT
>.|TRBD1|TRBV23-1|TRBJ1-1
CASRLDRGLLSYTEAFF
TGCGCCAGCAGGTTGGACAGGGGGCTTCTCTCGTACACTGAAGCTTTCTTT
>.|TRBD2|TRBV5-5|TRBJ2-3
CASSLATSGGDKYF
TGTGCCAGCAGCTTGGCGACTAGCGGGGGGGACAAGTATTTT
>.|.|TRBV19|TRBJ1-6
CASREAGRYNSPLHF
TGTGCCAGTAGAGAAGCGGGACGGTATAATTCACCCCTCCACTTT
>.|.|TRBV12-3/TRBV12-4|TRBJ1-5
CASSMSSNQPQHF
TGTGCCAGCAGTATGAGTAGCAATCAGCCCCAGCATTTT
>.|.|TRBV3-1/TRBV3-2|TRBJ1-1
CASSQFLDGTEAFF
TGTGCCAGCAGCCAATTTTTAGACGGGACTGAAGCTTTCTTT
>few|TRBD2|TRBV5-6|TRBJ2-5
CASSFIDGLAGGETQYF
TGTGCCAGCAGCTTTATCGATGGACTAGCGGGAGGGGAGACCCAGTACTTC
>.|TRBD1|TRBV6-5|TRBJ1-1
CASRKSRGTTEAFF
TGTGCCAGCAGGAAAAGCAGGGGGACCACTGAAGCTTTCTTT
>once|.|TRBV3-1/TRBV3-2|TRBJ1-6
CASSQPRQSPLHF
TGTGCCAGCAGCCAACCTAGACAGTCACCCCTCCACTTT
>.|.|TRBV5-1|TRBJ1-3
CASSLTGSGNTIYF
TGCGCCAGCAGCTTGACAGGGTCTGGAAACACCATATATTTT
>few|TRBD1|TRBV5-1|TRBJ2-7
CASSSGTGDSYEQYF
TGCGCCAGCAGCTCCGGGACAGGGGACTCCTACGAGCAGTACTTC
>.|.|TRBV5-1|TRBJ2-3
CASSLGGVGTDTQYF
TGCGCCAGCAGCTTGGGCGGGGTCGGCACAGATACGCAGTATTTT
>.|TRBD1|TRBV18|TRBJ1-2
CASSATRQGITNYGYTF
TGTGCCAGCTCAGCGACACGACAGGGGATAACTAACTATGGCTACACCTTC
>once|TRBD2|TRBV12-5|TRBJ2-3
CASGIGRAGTDTQYF
TGTGCTAGTGGAATCGGGAGGGCCGGCACAGATACGCAGTATTTT
>.|TRBD2|TRBV6-5|TRBJ2-5
CASSFGGGRVETQYF
TGTGCCAGCAGTTTCGGGGGGGGCCGTGTTGAGACCCAGTACTTC
>.|.|TRBV2|TRBJ1-5
CASTDMSTGPQHF
TGTGCCAGCACTGACATGTCGACAGGGCCCCAGCATTTT
>.|.|TRBV4-1|TRBJ2-2
CASSRDVRYTGELFF
TGCGCCAGCAGCCGCGATGTCCGGTACACCGGGGAGCTGTTTTTT
>.|.|TRBV3-1/TRBV3-2|TRBJ1-6
CASSLRDHGGNSPLHF
TGTGCCAGCAGCCTAAGGGACCATGGGGGCAATTCACCCCTCCACTTT
>.|TRBD1|TRBV29-1|TRBJ2-7
CSVGQGQGGYEQYF
TGCAGCGTTGGACAGGGACAGGGAGGCTACGAGCAGTACTTC
>.|TRBD1|TRBV7-2|TRBJ1-6
CASSLLGQGASYNSPLHF
TGTGCCAGCAGCTTACTGGGACAGGGGGCCTCCTATAATTCACCCCTCCACTTT
>.|.|TRBV7-2|TRBJ2-6
CASSLDGRGANVLTF
TGTGCCAGCAGCTTAGATGGCAGGGGGGCCAACGTCCTGACTTTC
>.|TRBD2|TRBV4-1|TRBJ2-1
CASSQGLAGLLRGNEQFF
TGCGCCAGCAGCCAAGGACTAGCGGGGCTCCTCCGAGGAAATGAGCAGTTCTTC
>once|.|TRBV7-9|TRBJ2-1
CASSSNPGTEQFF
TGTGCCAGCAGCTCCAATCCCGGGACAGAGCAGTTCTTC
>.|.|TRBV9|TRBJ1-3
CASSVLTGSSGNTIYF
TGTGCCAGCAGCGTATTGACAGGATCCTCTGGAAACACCATATATTTT
>.|.|TRBV5-4|TRBJ2-3
CASSISGTSTDTQYF
TGTGCCAGCAGCATTAGCGGAACTAGCACAGATACGCAGTATTTT
>.|.|TRBV19|TRBJ2-7
CASSINVGAEKTYEQYF
TGTGCCAGTAGTATAAACGTAGGGGCAGAGAAGACCTACGAGCAGTACTTC
>.|TRBD1|TRBV5-1|TRBJ1-2
CASTQTGGVYGYTF
TGCGCCAGCACACAAACAGGGGGCGTCTATGGCTACACCTTC
>.|TRBD1|TRBV28|TRBJ1-6
CASSPLGQGYNSPLHF
TGTGCCAGCAGTCCCCTGGGACAGGGCTATAATTCACCCCTCCACTTT
>.|.|TRBV19|TRBJ1-2
CASSIGRNGYTF
TGTGCCAGTAGTATAGGCAGGAATGGCTACACCTTC
>.|.|TRBV5-4|TRBJ2-3
CASSTRLASTDTQYF
TGTGCCAGCAGCACCCGACTGGCTAGCACAGATACGCAGTATTTT
>once|.|TRBV27|TRBJ1-2
CASSPGGQASRGYTF
TGTGCCAGCAGCCCCGGCGGGCAGGCCTCGAGGGGCTACACCTTC
>.|TRBD1|TRBV5-4|TRBJ1-2
CASSPGQGMAGYTF
TGTGCCAGCAGTCCGGGACAGGGAATGGCTGGCTACACCTTC
>.|.|TRBV5-1|TRBJ2-7
CASSLEGVHEQYF
TGCGCCAGCAGCTTGGAGGGGGTCCACGAGCAGTACTTC
>few|.|TRBV15|TRBJ1-5
CATRNRAENQPQHF
TGTGCCACCAGGAACAGGGCTGAGAATCAGCCCCAGCATTTT
>.|.|TRBV28|TRBJ1-2
CASSILGTAANGYTF
TGTGCCAGCAGTATCCTAGGGACTGCTGCTAATGGCTACACCTTC
>.|.|TRBV29-1|TRBJ2-5
CSAKTGQETQYF
TGCAGCGCCAAGACAGGCCAAGAGACCCAGTACTTC
>.|TRBD2|TRBV5-4|TRBJ2-1
CASSRGGPSSYNEQFF
TGTGCCAGCAGCCGGGGAGGGCCGAGCTCCTACAATGAGCAGTTCTTC
>.|.|TRBV6-6|TRBJ2-5
CASRPGRWETQYF
TGTGCCAGCAGACCAGGAAGATGGGAGACCCAGTACTTC
>once|TRBD2|TRBV11-2|TRBJ2-7
CASSLETASGRSYEQYF
TGTGCCAGCAGCTTAGAGACGGCTAGCGGGAGGTCCTACGAGCAGTACTTC
>.|.|TRBV9|TRBJ2-2
CASSVVLAPGELFF
TGTGCCAGCAGCGTAGTACTAGCACCCGGGGAGCTGTTTTTT
>.|TRBD1|TRBV24-1|TRBJ2-5
CATSERSGGFQETQYF
TGTGCCACCAGTGAGCGTTCAGGGGGCTTCCAAGAGACCCAGTACTTC